This T cell receptor beta chain was observed in a study of OX40 agonist ivuxolimab in advanced cancers. Study findings and constraints: CD4+ and CD8+ blood T cells expanded clonally by week 6 at 0.1 to 3.0 mg/kg.

This table comes from immunoSEQ multiplex PCR, and its TCRdb copy is limited to in-frame clones, with some not included. The table includes around 38,000 clones, less than 85% detected once. This CDR3 region has 14 residues. Per germline, CDR1 LNHDA and CDR2 SQIVND (reference sequence). The V and J ends lost 5 bases and 0 bases respectively, with 10 bases between them. Comments on this clone: Its antigen is still unknown.

Sample: CD4+ or CD8+ T cells sorted from blood, taken in a trial of the OX40 agonist ivuxolimab. V gene TRBV19 combines with J gene TRBJ1-1, with D perhaps TRBD1 (5 bases). The clonotype was recovered from an adult with an advanced solid tumor such as melanoma, head and neck, liver or kidney cancer. In DNA, the CDR3 is TGTGCCAGTAGTTCCAGGGCTCTGAACACTGAAGCTTTCTTT. Translation: CASSSRALNTEAFF.